This T cell receptor (beta chain) comes out of a study of T cell repertoires in cytomegalovirus infection (dated by TCRdb to between 2017 and 2020). About the study as a whole: Because public TCR beta signatures pointed to carriage of CMV infection together with the matching HLA type, the HLA type of each donor mattered for the analysis.

Comment on this clonotype: It lacks a known antigen. The sample holds no much larger clone one base away, and base qualities are not on file.

The full study reports these points: Cumulative frequency of public TCR beta family members discriminated carriers of CMV infection plus the relevant HLA type in this cohort and an independent 352-donor cohort. In the ex vivo response, HLA-C-restricted CMV-specific TCR beta clonotypes were dominant, and in two of eight donors the single most frequent clonotype came from this HLA-C-restricted group.

V is cut by 9 bases and J by 3 bases, and the space between the germline ends is 8 bases. CDR1 and CDR2 were assigned from the germline V gene (reference sequence) as LNHNV and YYDKDF. The CDR3 starts with the cysteine, ends with the phenylalanine, and has 12 residues. Only the CDR3 part of the read is kept: 36 bases, read in frame from the first base. The reads were generated on an Illumina HiSeq 1500. The public reads were reanalyzed by TCRdb: fastp trimming at Q25, MiXCR alignment, in-frame beta chains only. Rows with a matching CDR3 protein are joined into one entry that keeps the most common DNA and genes. The sample yields approximately 130,000 distinct CDR3 sequences; 24% were counted once. 30% to 40% of the sample comes from the top ten.

Sample: PBMCs, sequenced either directly or after in vitro stimulation (not recorded which). The chain links TRBV15 with TRBJ2-2, with the D gene not confidently named. This receptor was taken from a human donor in good health (CMV status not recorded). Some clones in this sample may be carry-over from other donors' samples. The CDR3 amino acid sequence is: CATVGDTGELFF. At the DNA level, the sequence is TGTGCCACTGTCGGCGACACCGGGGAGCTGTTTTTT.